Listed below are T cell receptor beta chains from one sample, sequenced in a study of T cells in tuberculosis. Repertoires were generated with immunoSEQ multiplex PCR, while TCRdb's copy carries only in-frame clones and drops some. The sample has roughly 34,000 clones, 97% seen once. The sequenced material came from PBMCs. All receptors derive from a donor aged 10-29 years with latent tuberculosis or without tuberculosis infection. Both conserved end residues are trimmed from each CDR3. D genes are given only for firm matches. Expanded clones are given a class, and other clones once, few, many or no size at all.

d_gene,abundance,j_gene,len,v_gene,CDR3aa
TRBD2,-,TRBJ2-7,14,TRBV28,ASSFAGTSGRGEQY
TRBD1,once,TRBJ1-1,13,TRBV30,AWSHAWTGRPEAF
TRBD1,-,TRBJ1-1,14,TRBV2,ASSDLVDRENTEAF
-,-,TRBJ1-2,9,TRBV9,ASSGPAGYT
TRBD1,once,TRBJ1-5,12,TRBV30,AWSSTGGAQPQH
-,-,TRBJ1-2,13,TRBV5-1,ASSLVGGDNYGYT
TRBD1,-,TRBJ1-1,12,TRBV6-1,ASSQTGGRTEAF
TRBD1,-,TRBJ1-1,10,TRBV5-1,ASSQGDTEAF
TRBD2,-,TRBJ2-3,12,TRBV6-5,ATFRGGATDTQY
TRBD1,-,TRBJ1-1,13,TRBV5-1,ASSSGTGPESEAF
TRBD2,-,TRBJ2-7,14,TRBV5-1,ASSYTSSRGGREQY